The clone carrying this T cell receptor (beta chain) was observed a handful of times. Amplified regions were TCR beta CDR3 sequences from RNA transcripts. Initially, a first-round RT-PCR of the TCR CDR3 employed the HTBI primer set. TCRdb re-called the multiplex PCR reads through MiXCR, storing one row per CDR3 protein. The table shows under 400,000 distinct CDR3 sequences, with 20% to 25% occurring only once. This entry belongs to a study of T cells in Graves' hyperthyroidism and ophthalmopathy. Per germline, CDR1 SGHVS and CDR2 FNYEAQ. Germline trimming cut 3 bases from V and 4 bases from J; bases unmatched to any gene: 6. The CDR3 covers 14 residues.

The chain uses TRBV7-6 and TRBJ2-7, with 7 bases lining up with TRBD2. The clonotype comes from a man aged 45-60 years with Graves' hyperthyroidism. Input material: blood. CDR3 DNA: TGTGCCAGCAGCTTCCTAGCGGATGATTACGAGCAGTACTTC. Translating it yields CASSFLADDYEQYF.